The 21 T cell receptor beta chains below were found in one sample sequenced in a study of breast tumors, draining lymph nodes, adjacent tissues. Samples came from axillary lymph nodes draining the breast cancer. TCRdb fed the multiplex PCR reads into MiXCR, producing one record per CDR3 protein. The sample includes around 150,000 distinct CDR3 sequences, approximately 32% of them seen just once. Sequenced input: axillary lymph node tissue. Every receptor here comes from a female donor with breast cancer. Some clones in this sample may be carry-over from other donors' samples.

The chain has TRBV6-5 and TRBJ2-1; D not resolved. V was clipped by 2 bases and J by 11 bases, with 13 bases between them. The CDR3 runs 13 residues. Germline V CDR1 and CDR2: MNHEY, SVGAGI. DNA of the CDR3: TGTGCCAGCAGTTACAGGGTTGGCGGACAGCAGTTCTTC. It encodes CASSYRVGGQQFF.

The table lists this clonotype with many counts. The chain joins TRBV13 to TRBJ2-7; TRBD1 matches at 12 bases. This CDR3 is built from 15 residues. Germline trimming cut 5 bases from V and 3 bases from J; bases unmatched to any gene: 5. In germline, CDR1 is PRHDT, CDR2 FYEKMQ (reference sequence). The CDR3 DNA reads as TGTGCCAGCAGCGGCCGGGACAGGGGGCTCTACGAGCAGTACTTC. It codes for CASSGRDRGLYEQYF.

The V call is TRBV28, the J call TRBJ2-5; D gene uncertain. This CDR3 has 12 residues. CDR1 and CDR2 from the germline V gene are MDHEN and SYDVKM. V lost 6 bases, J lost 2 bases, and 7 bases lay in between. The CDR3 coding sequence is TGTGCCAGCAGACAAAAGCAAGAGACCCAGTACTTC. It is translated as CASRQKQETQYF.

This clonotype was detected only once. The V and J genes are TRBV6-5 and TRBJ2-7; D is unclear. The germline V and J ends were trimmed by 6 bases and 1 base, with 7 bases remaining between them. The CDR3 runs 12 residues. The germline CDR1 and CDR2 sequences are MNHEY and SVGAGI. CDR3 nucleotides: TGTGCCAGCAGCCAAACATCCTACGAGCAGTACTTC. Protein product: CASSQTSYEQYF.

This clonotype was counted many times. J is TRBJ2-2 and V is TRBV11-2; D is ambiguous. The germline V gene encodes CDR1 SGHAT and CDR2 FQNNGV. The CDR3 sequence is 12 residues long. Trimming removed 1 base from V and 11 bases from J, with 8 bases in between. The CDR3 region has the DNA TGTGCCAGCAGCTTAGTGGGGATCGAGCTGTTTTTT. It yields the protein CASSLVGIELFF.

The chain is built from TRBV7-2 and TRBJ2-3; perhaps TRBD1 as D (5 bases). This CDR3 spans 16 amino acids. Germline lookup yields CDR1 SGHTA and CDR2 FQGNSA. Trimming removed 5 bases from V and 1 base from J, with 16 bases in between. The CDR3 region is CASSHYDRVRTDTQYF. CDR3 sequence (DNA): TGTGCCAGCAGCCATTACGACAGAGTACGCACAGATACGCAGTATTTT. Drawing the rest from reference TRBV7-2 and TRBJ2-3, the complete variable domain is GAGVSQSPSNKVTEKGKDVELRCDPISGHTALYWYRQSLGQGLEFLIYFQGNSAPDKSGLPSDRFSAERTGGSVSTLTIQRTQQEDSAVYLCASSHYDRVRTDTQYFGPGTRLTVL.

This clonotype was observed many times. The rearrangement joins TRBV7-8 to TRBJ2-5, with a tentative D call TRBD1 (6 bases). V was pared by 1 base and J by 4 bases, with 16 bases between. Germline V lookup: CDR1 SGHVS, CDR2 FQNEAQ. The CDR3 sequence is 16 residues long. The CDR3 is CASSLVSRLGGETQYF. In DNA, the CDR3 is TGTGCCAGCAGCTTAGTTAGCCGTCTAGGGGGAGAGACCCAGTACTTC.

This clonotype has a count of ten or more. CDR3 sequence (DNA): TGTGCCAGCAGCGGGGGGGGCGGCGTCCAAGAGACCCAGTACTTC. It yields the protein CASSGGGGVQETQYF. The chain couples TRBV7-3 to TRBJ2-5, with TRBD2 as a possible D gene (7 bases). The germline CDR1 and CDR2 sequences are SGHTA and FQGTGA. The CDR3 length is 15 residues. V lost 5 bases and J 1 base, leaving 14 bases between the germline ends.

This chain uses TRBV7-9 with TRBJ1-2, with D perhaps matching TRBD1 (6 bases). V was cut by 5 bases and J by 5 bases, with 12 bases left in between. This CDR3 spans 13 amino acids. From germline, CDR1 is SEHNR and CDR2 FQNEAQ (reference sequence). The CDR3 region is CASSRGGSYGYTF. DNA of the CDR3: TGTGCCAGCAGCCGAGGGGGGTCTTATGGCTACACCTTC.

A note on this clonotype: Just one base apart from a much larger clone, this may be a read error. This rearrangement joins TRBV12-5 to TRBJ2-3; D unclear. The V end was cut by 3 bases, the J end by 4 bases, with 11 bases between. Germline values: CDR1 LGHNT, CDR2 FRNRAP. This CDR3 spans 14 amino acids. DNA of the CDR3: TGTGCTAGTGGTTTCTCTACGCGAGCAGATACGCAGTATTTT. It codes for CASGFSTRADTQYF.

About this clonotype itself: A read error is likely, as this CDR3 ends without the conserved phenylalanine or tryptophan. This chain connects TRBV20-1 to TRBJ2-7; D gene unclear. The DNA end lines up better with TRBJ2-1; the J call may be wrong. The germline V gene has CDR1 DFQATT and CDR2 SNEGSKA (reference sequence). This CDR3 is built from 11 residues. CDR3 DNA sequence: TGCAGTGCTAGTGAGGTATACGAGCAGTTCCTC. It translates to CSASEVYEQFL.

This clonotype was seen at least ten times. The genes are TRBV28 and TRBJ1-2, with D tentatively TRBD1 (5 bases). The CDR3 spans 13 residues. Germline V gives CDR1 MDHEN, CDR2 SYDVKM. Between the trimmed V and J ends, which lost 4 bases and 11 bases, there was a span of 17 bases. The CDR3 loop reads CASSSTGESRYTF. Written as DNA, the CDR3 is TGTGCCAGCAGTTCGACGGGGGAAAGCAGGTACACCTTC.

As regards this clonotype: The junction and the germline gene differ at one end; a read error may be behind it. The chain uses TRBV7-3 and TRBJ2-1, with unresolved D. This CDR3 is built from 15 residues. CDR1 is SGHTA and CDR2 is FQGTGA in the germline V gene. The CDR3 spells CASSLSARSFNEQLF. CDR3 nucleotide sequence: TGTGCCAGCAGCTTAAGTGCGCGGTCTTTCAATGAGCAGCTCTTC.

The V and J genes are TRBV28 and TRBJ2-1; 7 bases align to TRBD1. Losses at the gene ends were 8 bases for V and 6 bases for J; bases not matched to a gene: 7. Germline CDR1 reads MDHEN; CDR2 reads SYDVKM. CDR3 length: 13 amino acids. The CDR3 DNA is TGTGCCAGCGCCCGGGACAGACCCAATGAGCAGTTCTTC. It specifies CASARDRPNEQFF.

This clonotype was picked up many times. The chain carries TRBV11-3 and TRBJ2-5, with D hard to call. V gave up 1 base and J gave up 5 bases, with 5 bases separating them. Germline lookup yields CDR1 SGHNT and CDR2 YENEEA. This CDR3 comprises 12 residues. The CDR3 DNA reads as TGTGCCAGCAGCTTAGGGTCCGAGACCCAGTACTTC. It specifies CASSLGSETQYF.

This clonotype was observed many times. This chain uses TRBV6-1 with TRBJ1-2; TRBD1 matches at 10 bases. V shed 5 bases and J 3 bases; nucleotides not matched to a gene: 6. This CDR3 contains 15 residues. Germline CDR1 is MNHNS and CDR2 is SASEGT. CDR3 sequence: CASSPRTGGDYGYTF. The CDR3 DNA is TGTGCCAGCAGTCCCCGGACAGGGGGGGACTATGGCTACACCTTC.

The V gene is TRBV5-1, the J gene TRBJ2-3, with D perhaps TRBD1 (6 bases). The J call may be incorrect, as the DNA end agrees better with TRBJ1-5. CDR3 length equals 16 residues. The germline gives CDR1 SGHRS, CDR2 YFSETQ. DNA of the CDR3: TGCGCCAGCAGCTTGGGGACTAGCGGGGGCACAGATACGCAGCATTTT. Amino acid sequence: CASSLGTSGGTDTQHF.

The chain recombines TRBV18 with TRBJ1-1; 9 nucleotides line up with TRBD1. The CDR3 loop spans 15 amino acids. Germline V gene sequence: CDR1 KGHSH, CDR2 LQKENI. V lost 5 bases and J lost 2; bases outside the gene matches: 6. The CDR3 nucleotides read TGTGCCAGCTCAATAACAGGGGGCACCAACACTGAAGCTTTCTTT. As protein: CASSITGGTNTEAFF.

This clonotype was recorded many times. V is TRBV12-3 or TRBV12-4 and J is TRBJ2-5; D gene ambiguous. CDR3 length: 14 residues. Deletions cut 5 bases from V and 1 base from J, with 11 bases between. The CDR3 region is CASSPSVGQETQYF. The CDR3 nucleotides are TGTGCCAGCAGTCCGTCTGTAGGCCAAGAGACCCAGTACTTC.

V is TRBV9 and J is TRBJ2-3; a weak D match, TRBD1 (5 bases). The V end was cut by 2 bases, the J end by 11 bases, with 12 bases between. CDR3 length equals 12 residues. Germline V gives CDR1 SGDLS, CDR2 YYNGEE. In nucleotides, the CDR3 is TGTGCCAGCAGCGTCAGGGTGGATGAGCAGTATTTT. This translates into CASSVRVDEQYF.

This clonotype has ten or more counts. V gene TRBV5-1 combines with J gene TRBJ1-2, with 8 nucleotides matching TRBD1. The V segment lost 4 bases and the J segment 2 bases; nucleotides outside the gene matches: 7. The length of the CDR3 is 15 residues. CDR1 and CDR2 from the germline V gene are SGHRS and YFSETQ. The CDR3 loop is CASSLSGQDNYGYTF. As DNA, the CDR3 is TGCGCCAGCAGCCTGTCGGGACAGGACAACTATGGCTACACCTTC.